This passage covers 26 T cell receptor beta chains from one sample sequenced in a study of T cell repertoires in cytomegalovirus infection. Antigens for these TCRs are unknown. TCRdb re-called the reads through MiXCR, storing one row per CDR3 protein. The table includes roughly 990,000 distinct CDR3 sequences, roughly 30% detected once. Sequenced here: cultured CD8+ T cells from PBMCs, sampled from culture after CMV antigen stimulation. All receptors derive from a human donor in good health (CMV status not recorded). Some clones in this sample may be carry-over from other donors' samples.

The chain joins TRBV14 to TRBJ2-1; 8 nucleotides agree with TRBD1. Germline CDR1 reads SGHDN; CDR2 reads FVKESK. The CDR3 consists of 17 residues. Losses at the gene ends were 4 bases for V and 7 bases for J; bases not matched to a gene: 15. The CDR3 bases are TGTGCCAGCAGCCGAAGCCAGACAGGGGTCGCCCGAAATGAGCAGTTCTTC. Its translation: CASSRSQTGVARNEQFF.

The CDR3 nucleotides read TGTGCCAGCAGCTACCGTAAAGGGGCAAGTGAGGACACTGAAGCTTTCTTT. Amino acids: CASSYRKGASEDTEAFF. J is TRBJ1-1 and V is TRBV7-6; D is perhaps TRBD1 (5 bases). This CDR3 has 17 amino acids. The germline V gene encodes CDR1 SGHVS and CDR2 FNYEAQ. V lost 4 bases and J lost 3, with 21 bases in between. Looking up the rest from reference TRBV7-6 and TRBJ1-1 gives the full variable domain: GAGVSQSPRYKVTKRGQDVALRCDPISGHVSLYWYRQALGQGPEFLTYFNYEAQQDKSGLPNDRFSAERPEGSISTLTIQRTEQRDSAMYRCASSYRKGASEDTEAFFGQGTRLTVV.

This rearrangement joins TRBV4-1 to TRBJ2-7; weak D call: TRBD1 (6 bases). Germline V gives CDR1 MGHRA, CDR2 YSYEKL. This CDR3 has 16 amino acids. Trimming shortened V by 1 base and J by 4 bases, and 17 bases separated the two germline ends. In DNA form, the CDR3 reads TGCGCCAGCAGCCAAGGTGAGGACAGAAAACATTACGAGCAGTACTTC. Translating gives CASSQGEDRKHYEQYF.

The sample holds a few counts of this clonotype. V gene TRBV27 combines with J gene TRBJ2-1; TRBD2 might be the D (5 bases). V lost 4 bases and J lost 4, with 17 bases in between. The CDR3 has 16 amino acids. Germline V CDR1 and CDR2: MNHEY, SMNVEV (reference sequence). The CDR3 nucleotides read TGTGCCAGCAGTTGGTCGAGCGGTGGACTTTACAATGAGCAGTTCTTC. Its translation: CASSWSSGGLYNEQFF.

The chain is built from TRBV6-5 and TRBJ2-3, with D uncertain. The V gene lost 3 bases and the J gene lost 2 bases, with 9 bases spanning the gap. Germline V gene sequence: CDR1 MNHEY, CDR2 SVGAGI. There are 14 residues in the CDR3. CDR3 nucleotides: TGTGCCAGCAGTTATAAGGTGTCCACAGATACGCAGTATTTT. This translates into CASSYKVSTDTQYF.

The chain combines TRBV10-3 with TRBJ2-1, with 10 bases fitting TRBD2. The CDR3 has 15 residues. V lost 1 base to trimming and J lost 12 bases; unmatched junction nucleotides: 9. CDR1 is ENHRY and CDR2 is SYGVKD in the germline V gene. The DNA of the CDR3 is TGTGCCATCAGTGAGTTAGCGGGGGGCCCCTCGGGGCAGTTCTTC. Its translation: CAISELAGGPSGQFF.

This clonotype was detected only a few times. This rearrangement joins TRBV11-2 to TRBJ2-7, with unresolved D. The CDR3 spans 13 residues. Trimming took 5 bases from V and 1 from J, leaving 9 bases between them. Germline V lookup: CDR1 SGHAT, CDR2 FQNNGV. In DNA form, the CDR3 reads TGTGCCAGCAGCCCCGGTAGGTCCTACGAGCAGTACGTC. Translating gives CASSPGRSYEQYV.

This chain uses TRBV5-6 with TRBJ2-1; possibly TRBD2 for D (6 bases). This CDR3 is 16 amino acids long. V was cut by 5 bases and J by 4 bases, with 19 bases left in between. Germline CDR1 SGHDT, CDR2 YYEEEE. The CDR3 nucleotides are TGTGCCAGCAGACCCCTGGGAGGTAGGGGATACAATGAGCAGTTCTTC. Translated: CASRPLGGRGYNEQFF. Together with reference TRBV5-6 and TRBJ2-1, the CDR3 gives the full variable domain: DAGVTQSPTHLIKTRGQQVTLRCSPKSGHDTVSWYQQALGQGPQFIFQYYEEEERQRGNFPDRFSGHQFPNYSSELNVNALLLGDSALYLCASRPLGGRGYNEQFFGPGTRLTVL.

The chain uses TRBV12-3 or TRBV12-4 and TRBJ2-5; tentatively, D is TRBD2 (6 bases). The CDR3 covers 13 residues. Trimming shortened V by 3 bases and J by 2 bases, and 7 bases separated the two germline ends. CDR3 residues: CASSFAGQETQYF. DNA of the CDR3: TGTGCCAGCAGTTTTGCGGGACAAGAGACCCAGTACTTC.

V is TRBV6-6 and J is TRBJ1-2; maybe TRBD1 (5 bases). V lost 7 bases, J lost 4 bases, and 10 bases lay in between. The germline CDR1 and CDR2 sequences are MNHNY and SVGAGI (reference sequence). The CDR3 spans 12 residues. The CDR3 sequence: CASTDSSYGYTF. Here the CDR3 DNA reads TGTGCCAGCACAGACAGTTCCTATGGCTACACCTTC.

This clonotype has just one count. With a much larger clone just one base away, this may be a read error. A read error is likely, as this CDR3 ends without the conserved phenylalanine or tryptophan. The V call is TRBV29-1, the J call TRBJ1-6; the D gene is possibly TRBD1 (6 bases). Germline CDR1 reads SQVTM; CDR2 reads ANQGSEA. The CDR3 totals 15 residues. Trimming pared 4 bases from V and 9 bases from J, leaving 19 bases between. The CDR3 DNA reads as TGCAGCGTTGCCCCACAGGGACAAGCGGGTTCACCCCTCCACTTG. Its protein is CSVAPQGQAGSPLHL.

The chain links TRBV7-9 to TRBJ2-7; no definite D call. The CDR3 has 14 amino acids. The germline V gene has CDR1 SEHNR and CDR2 FQNEAQ (reference sequence). Trimming took off 1 base at V and 3 bases at J, with 10 bases between the two ends. Here the CDR3 reads CASSLDSARYEQYF. In DNA form, the CDR3 reads TGTGCCAGCAGCTTAGATTCCGCGCGCTACGAGCAGTACTTC.

For this clonotype: The germline gene is not matched at one end of the junction; a read error may be the cause. V is TRBV10-3 and J is TRBJ2-1; 10 nucleotides match TRBD2. This CDR3 is 16 amino acids long. CDR1 ENHRY and CDR2 SYGVKD come from the germline V gene. CDR3 residues: CAISQSALAGDNEQFF. The CDR3 region has the DNA TGTGCCATCAGTCAGTCGGCGCTAGCGGGGGACAATGAGCAGTTCTTC.

The chain joins TRBV4-1 to TRBJ1-2; D is undetermined. Trimming cost V 1 base and J 6 bases, with 6 bases left between them. Looked up from germline, CDR1 is MGHRA and CDR2 is YSYEKL. This CDR3 spans 12 amino acids. The chain's CDR3 is CASSQGGHGYTF. The CDR3 DNA sequence: TGCGCCAGCAGCCAAGGAGGGCATGGCTACACCTTC.

This clonotype turned up a few times. This chain joins TRBV6-6 and TRBJ2-1, with no clear D. The CDR3 totals 16 residues. Germline CDR1 is MNHNY and CDR2 is SVGAGI (reference sequence). V lost 6 bases and J 2 bases, leaving 17 bases between the germline ends. The CDR3 DNA sequence: TGTGCCAGCAGCTCCGGGCTAGTTCCTCCCTACAATGAGCAGTTCTTC. It encodes CASSSGLVPPYNEQFF.

The chain links TRBV6-8 to TRBJ1-1; D remains ambiguous. Trimming pared 5 bases from V and 1 base from J, leaving 11 bases between. CDR1 is MNHGY, CDR2 SAAAGT, per germline. This CDR3 is 14 amino acids long. CDR3 DNA sequence: TGTGCCAGCAGTCCCTGGGAGGGGAACACTGAAGCTTTCTTT. It is translated as CASSPWEGNTEAFF.

The J gene is TRBJ2-7, the V gene TRBV15; D call uncertain. Germline-derived CDR1 and CDR2 are LNHNV and YYDKDF (reference sequence). V dropped 5 bases and J dropped 3 bases, with 11 bases sitting between them. This CDR3 is 13 amino acids long. The CDR3 DNA reads as TGTGCCACCAGCGCCGGGCCAATCTACGAGCAGTACTTC. This codes for CATSAGPIYEQYF.

The table lists this clonotype with many counts. The J gene is TRBJ1-2, the V gene TRBV7-9; 9 nucleotides match TRBD1. The CDR3 is 16 amino acids. The V gene's germline CDR1 is SEHNR and CDR2 FQNEAQ (reference sequence). V was pared by 1 base and J by 8 bases, with 11 bases of the junction left unmatched. The CDR3 region has the DNA TGTGCCAGCAGCTTAGAAATTCAACAGGGGGCGAGGGGCTACACCTTC. Residues: CASSLEIQQGARGYTF.

The chain combines TRBV27 with TRBJ2-7; D possibly corresponds to TRBD1 (6 bases). The germline CDR1 and CDR2 sequences are MNHEY and SMNVEV (reference sequence). Trimming took 4 bases from V and 4 from J, leaving 14 bases between them. This CDR3 is built from 14 residues. CDR3 in DNA: TGTGCCAGCAGTTCAGGGGATAGGCTTTACGAGCAGTACTTC. It translates to CASSSGDRLYEQYF.

This clonotype was seen only once. The V and J genes are TRBV9 and TRBJ1-1, with a possible D match to TRBD1 (5 bases). Trimming shortened V by 0 bases and J by 4 bases, and 16 bases separated the two germline ends. This CDR3 is built from 16 residues. Germline V gives CDR1 SGDLS, CDR2 YYNGEE. CDR3 sequence reads: CASSVAPAGGGTEAFF. For the CDR3, the DNA is TGTGCCAGCAGCGTAGCTCCGGCTGGGGGAGGCACTGAAGCTTTCTTT. Complete variable domain (other parts from reference TRBV9 and TRBJ1-1): DSGVTQTPKHLITATGQRVTLRCSPRSGDLSVYWYQQSLDQGLQFLIQYYNGEERAKGNILERFSAQQFPDLHSELNLSSLELGDSALYFCASSVAPAGGGTEAFFGQGTRLTVV.

This clonotype appeared many times. The chain carries TRBV6-2 or TRBV6-3 and TRBJ1-1; D call uncertain. The CDR3 extends over 17 amino acids. Germline CDR1 MNHEY, CDR2 SVGEGT. V was cut by 0 bases and J by 1 base, with 15 bases left in between. CDR3 nucleotides: TGTGCCAGCAGTTACTCGCCCAAGGCGGCAGGGAACACTGAAGCTTTCTTT. It specifies CASSYSPKAAGNTEAFF.

The table lists this clonotype with a few counts. The chain is built from TRBV7-9 and TRBJ2-3; D not certain. The CDR3 is 12 amino acids. The V gene's germline CDR1 is SEHNR and CDR2 FQNEAQ (reference sequence). V lost 8 bases and J 3 bases, leaving 9 bases between the germline ends. The CDR3 DNA follows: TGTGCCAGCTCCAAAGGGACAGATACGCAGTATTTT. Translated, it gives CASSKGTDTQYF.

The V gene is TRBV6-5, the J gene TRBJ1-5, with unresolved D. Deletions cut 2 bases from V and 1 base from J, with 6 bases between. Per the germline V gene, CDR1 is MNHEY and CDR2 is SVGAGI. This CDR3 is built from 14 residues. The CDR3 DNA sequence: TGTGCCAGCAGTTACCCTCCAAGCAATCAGCCCCAGCATTTT. Translation gives CASSYPPSNQPQHF.

This rearrangement joins TRBV5-3 to TRBJ1-1; possible D gene TRBD1, 5 bases. TRBV5-3 is flagged as an ORF with uncertain function. Trimming cost V 8 bases and J 1 base, with 15 bases left between them. The CDR3 extends over 14 amino acids. In nucleotides, the CDR3 is TGTGCCAGCAGCGAGGGACTCACGAACACTGAAGCTTTCTTT. Its translation is CASSEGLTNTEAFF.

The V and J genes are TRBV24-1 and TRBJ1-5, with a tentative D call TRBD1 (5 bases). Deletions cut 2 bases from V and 5 bases from J, with 9 bases between. There are 14 residues in the CDR3. CDR1 is KGHDR, CDR2 SFDVKD, per germline. CDR3 protein: CATSDSDSHQPQHF. The CDR3 DNA reads as TGTGCCACCAGTGATTCCGACAGTCATCAGCCCCAGCATTTT.

The chain links TRBV2 to TRBJ2-5; TRBD2 might be the D (5 bases). Germline assignment: CDR1 SNHLY and CDR2 FYNNEI. The CDR3 runs 16 residues. With 5 bases removed from V and 0 bases from J, the gap between germline ends came to 16 bases. The CDR3 DNA sequence: TGTGCCAGCAGTCTTACGTTACAGACTAACCAAGAGACCCAGTACTTC. Translated, it gives CASSLTLQTNQETQYF. The full variable domain, in which reference TRBV2 and TRBJ2-5 provide the parts outside the CDR3, is EPEVTQTPSHQVTQMGQEVILRCVPISNHLYFYWYRQILGQKVEFLVSFYNNEISEKSEIFDDQFSVERPDGSNFTLKIRSTKLEDSAMYFCASSLTLQTNQETQYFGPGTRLLVL.